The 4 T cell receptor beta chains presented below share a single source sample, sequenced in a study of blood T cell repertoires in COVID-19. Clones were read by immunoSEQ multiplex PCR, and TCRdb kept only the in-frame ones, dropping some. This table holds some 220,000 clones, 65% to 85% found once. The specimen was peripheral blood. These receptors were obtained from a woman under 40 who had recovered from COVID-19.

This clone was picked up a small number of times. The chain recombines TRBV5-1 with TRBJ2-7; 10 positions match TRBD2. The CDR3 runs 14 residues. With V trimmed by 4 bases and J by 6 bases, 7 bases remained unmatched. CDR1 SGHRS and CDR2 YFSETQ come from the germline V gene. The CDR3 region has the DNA TGCGCCAGCAGCACCATAGCGGGAGGTTCCGAGCAGTACTTC. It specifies CASSTIAGGSEQYF. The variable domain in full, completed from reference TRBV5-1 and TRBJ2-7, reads KAGVTQTPRYLIKTRGQQVTLSCSPISGHRSVSWYQQTPGQGLQFLFEYFSETQRNKGNFPGRFSGRQFSNSRSEMNVSTLELGDSALYLCASSTIAGGSEQYFGPGTRLTVT.

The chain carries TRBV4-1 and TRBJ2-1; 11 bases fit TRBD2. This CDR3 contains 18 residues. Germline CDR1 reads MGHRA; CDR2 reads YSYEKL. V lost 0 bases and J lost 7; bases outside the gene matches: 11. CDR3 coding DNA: TGCGCCAGCAGCCAAGATCTCGGGCTAGCGGGAGGACGTAATGAGCAGTTCTTC. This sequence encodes CASSQDLGLAGGRNEQFF.

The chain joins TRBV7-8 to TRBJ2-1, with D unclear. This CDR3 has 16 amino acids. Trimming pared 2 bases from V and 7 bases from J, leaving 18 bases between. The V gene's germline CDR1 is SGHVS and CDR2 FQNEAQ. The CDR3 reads CASSLFGVSFRNEQFF. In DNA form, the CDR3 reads TGTGCCAGCAGCTTATTCGGAGTTTCATTTAGAAATGAGCAGTTCTTC.

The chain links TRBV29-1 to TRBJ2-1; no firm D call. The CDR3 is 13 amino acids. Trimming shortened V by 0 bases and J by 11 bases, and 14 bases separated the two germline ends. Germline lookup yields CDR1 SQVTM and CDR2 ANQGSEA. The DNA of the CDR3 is TGCAGCGTTGAAGATGATTCCAGAACTAAGCAGTTCTTC. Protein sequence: CSVEDDSRTKQFF.